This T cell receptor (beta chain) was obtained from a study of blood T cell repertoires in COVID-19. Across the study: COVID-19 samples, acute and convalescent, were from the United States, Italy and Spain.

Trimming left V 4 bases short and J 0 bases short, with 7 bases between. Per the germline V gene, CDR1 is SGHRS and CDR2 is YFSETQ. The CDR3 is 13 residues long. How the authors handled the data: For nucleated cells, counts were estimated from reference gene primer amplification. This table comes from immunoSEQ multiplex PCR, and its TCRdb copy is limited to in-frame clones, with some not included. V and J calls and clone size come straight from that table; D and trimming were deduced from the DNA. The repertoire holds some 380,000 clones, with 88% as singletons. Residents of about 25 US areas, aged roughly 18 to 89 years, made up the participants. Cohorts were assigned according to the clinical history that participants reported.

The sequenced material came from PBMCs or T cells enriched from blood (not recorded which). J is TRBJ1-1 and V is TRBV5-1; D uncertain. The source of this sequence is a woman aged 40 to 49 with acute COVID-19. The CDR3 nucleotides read TGCGCCAGCAGCGCTACAGTGAACACTGAAGCTTTCTTT. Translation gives CASSATVNTEAFF.